The 3 T cell receptor beta chains reported below all come from one sample, sequenced in a study of blood T cell repertoires in COVID-19. Method: immunoSEQ multiplex PCR; TCRdb's copy keeps in-frame clones and lacks some. The sample consists of under 250,000 clones, 82% of them appearing once. The sequenced material came from PBMCs or T cells enriched from blood (not recorded which). The receptors derive from a woman aged 60-70 years who had recovered from COVID-19.

V and J are TRBV19 and TRBJ2-1, with a tentative D call TRBD1 (6 bases). The CDR3 extends over 16 amino acids. Germline V lookup: CDR1 LNHDA, CDR2 SQIVND (reference sequence). The V and J ends lost 1 base and 6 bases respectively, with 16 bases between them. CDR3 amino acids: CASSIVGQGMINEQFF. The CDR3 bases are TGTGCCAGTAGTATAGTTGGGCAGGGGATGATCAATGAGCAGTTCTTC.

The chain recombines TRBV5-1 with TRBJ2-1; TRBD2 agrees at 8 bases. Germline CDR1 and CDR2: SGHRS and YFSETQ. This CDR3 contains 16 residues. V lost 4 bases and J lost 5; bases outside the gene matches: 11. CDR3 loop: CASSPTSGVLNNEQFF. CDR3 nucleotides: TGCGCCAGCAGCCCCACTAGCGGAGTACTTAACAATGAGCAGTTCTTC.

The V and J genes are TRBV5-1 and TRBJ2-3, with TRBD2 matching over 10 bases. This CDR3 contains 16 residues. The V segment lost 3 bases and the J segment 2 bases; nucleotides outside the gene matches: 6. Germline V gene sequence: CDR1 SGHRS, CDR2 YFSETQ. In DNA form, the CDR3 reads TGCGCCAGCAGCTCGTCTAGCGGGAGCCTCACAGATACGCAGTATTTT. The encoded protein is CASSSSSGSLTDTQYF.